Below, 7 T cell receptor beta chains from the same sample are listed, as sequenced in a study of blood T cell repertoires in COVID-19. TCRdb's table, derived via immunoSEQ multiplex PCR, lists solely in-frame clones and lacks some. The repertoire includes about 240,000 clones, more than 75% of them detected once, and 5.5% to 7.5% sits in the top ten. The material sequenced was peripheral blood. The receptors were sampled from a woman between 65 and 79 years old with active or convalescent COVID-19.

The V and J genes are TRBV7-9 and TRBJ2-1; D possibly corresponds to TRBD2 (5 bases). V lost 9 bases and J 9 bases, leaving 21 bases between the germline ends. The CDR3 loop spans 14 amino acids. Looked up from germline, CDR1 is SEHNR and CDR2 is FQNEAQ (reference sequence). CDR3 nucleotides: TGTGCCAGTACACTAGGCGTGGGTGCGGGTGAGCAGTTCTTC. Translated: CASTLGVGAGEQFF.

This chain connects TRBV2 to TRBJ2-3; D may be TRBD2 (5 bases). The CDR3 totals 13 residues. Trimming shortened V by 7 bases and J by 2 bases, and 10 bases separated the two germline ends. Germline assignment: CDR1 SNHLY and CDR2 FYNNEI. The CDR3 is CASKRGDTDTQYF. CDR3 bases: TGTGCCAGCAAACGGGGAGACACAGATACGCAGTATTTT.

In its sample, this clone was seen once. The V and J genes are TRBV24-1 and TRBJ1-2, with TRBD1 matching 10 bases. Germline-derived CDR1 and CDR2 are KGHDR and SFDVKD. J was trimmed by 7 bases and V by 2 bases; bases with no gene match: 6. CDR3 length: 15 residues. CDR3 amino acids: CATSDWGQGRSGYTF. The DNA for the CDR3 is TGTGCCACCAGTGATTGGGGACAGGGGAGGAGTGGCTACACCTTC.

This clone was seen repeatedly, ten times or more. V usage is TRBV6-6 and J usage is TRBJ1-2; 9 nucleotides line up with TRBD1. The V segment lost 5 bases and the J segment 7 bases; nucleotides outside the gene matches: 14. The CDR3 is 16 amino acids. Germline lookup yields CDR1 MNHNY and CDR2 SVGAGI (reference sequence). CDR3 sequence (DNA): TGTGCCAGCAGTCGATCCGGGACAGGGAAATACGGTGGCTACACCTTC. It encodes CASSRSGTGKYGGYTF.

The rearrangement links TRBV7-9 to TRBJ1-2, with D hard to call. V was cut by 1 base and J by 4 bases, with 4 bases left in between. The CDR3 covers 12 residues. CDR1 is SEHNR and CDR2 is FQNEAQ in the germline V gene (reference sequence). CDR3 in amino acids: CASSLVGYGYTF. The DNA for the CDR3 is TGTGCCAGCAGCTTAGTCGGCTATGGCTACACCTTC.

The CDR3 coding sequence is TGCGCCAGCAGCCAAGATCAGGGCCTATCCCGAGATGGCTACACCTTC. Its translation is CASSQDQGLSRDGYTF. This chain connects TRBV4-3 to TRBJ1-2, with D perhaps matching TRBD1 (5 bases). The CDR3 totals 16 residues. Per germline, CDR1 LGHNA and CDR2 YSLEER. Trimming shortened V by 0 bases and J by 6 bases, and 17 bases separated the two germline ends.

Concerning this clone: Other DNA sequences in the sample encode the same CDR3. The chain uses TRBV12-3 or TRBV12-4 and TRBJ1-2; D remains ambiguous. Trimming took off 6 bases at V and 4 bases at J, with 12 bases between the two ends. The CDR3 sequence is 13 residues long. CDR3 in amino acids: CASSPTGPYGYTF. The CDR3 nucleotides are TGTGCCAGCAGCCCGACGGGTCCCTATGGCTACACCTTC.